This T cell receptor (beta chain) was obtained from a study of OX40 agonist ivuxolimab in advanced cancers. Study-wide findings and caveats: Low levels of normalized T-cell clonal expansion also appeared in some nonresponders.

CDR3 size: 16 residues. V lost 5 bases, J lost 1 base, and 10 bases stayed unmatched. The germline V gene has CDR1 MGHRA and CDR2 YSYEKL. Assay: immunoSEQ multiplex PCR; the TCRdb copy retains only in-frame clones and omits some. The profile shows fewer than 90,000 clones, just over 85% of them singletons. Worth noting for this clone: Antigen unknown.

The V gene is TRBV4-1, the J gene TRBJ2-5, with 7 bases lining up with TRBD2. The clonotype originates from an adult with an advanced solid tumor such as melanoma, head and neck, liver or kidney cancer. The sample in question was CD4+ or CD8+ T cells sorted from blood, obtained in a trial of the OX40 agonist ivuxolimab. In DNA form, the CDR3 reads TGCGCCAGCAGCTTGTTCGGGGGGAGAGCCCAAGAGACCCAGTACTTC. Translating it yields CASSLFGGRAQETQYF.